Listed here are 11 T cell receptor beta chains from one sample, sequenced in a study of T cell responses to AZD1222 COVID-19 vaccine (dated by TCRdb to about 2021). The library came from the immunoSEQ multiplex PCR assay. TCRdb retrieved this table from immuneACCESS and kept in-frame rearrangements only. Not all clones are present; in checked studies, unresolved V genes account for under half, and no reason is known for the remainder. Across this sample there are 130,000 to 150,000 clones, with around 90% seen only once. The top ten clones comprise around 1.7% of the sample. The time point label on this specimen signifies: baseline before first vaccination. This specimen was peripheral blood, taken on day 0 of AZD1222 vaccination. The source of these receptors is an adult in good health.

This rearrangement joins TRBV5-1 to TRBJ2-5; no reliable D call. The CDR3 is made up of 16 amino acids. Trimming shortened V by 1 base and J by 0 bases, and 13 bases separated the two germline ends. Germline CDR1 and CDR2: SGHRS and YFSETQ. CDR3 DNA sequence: TGCGCCAGCAGCTTGAGTTTGGCGCCGTACCAAGAGACCCAGTACTTC. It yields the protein CASSLSLAPYQETQYF.

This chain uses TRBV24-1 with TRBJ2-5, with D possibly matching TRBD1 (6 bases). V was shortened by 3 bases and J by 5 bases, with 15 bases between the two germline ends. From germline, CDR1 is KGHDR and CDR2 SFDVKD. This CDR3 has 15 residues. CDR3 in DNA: TGTGCCACCAGTGATAACCGGGACGACAGGGAGACCCAGTACTTC. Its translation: CATSDNRDDRETQYF.

The CDR3 DNA reads TGCGCCAGCAAAAAATCCCCTGGACAGATCTCTGGAAACACCATATATTTT. This sequence encodes CASKKSPGQISGNTIYF. V usage is TRBV4-1 and J usage is TRBJ1-3; a weak D match, TRBD1 (6 bases). Germline-derived CDR1 and CDR2 are MGHRA and YSYEKL. V was trimmed by 7 bases and J by 0 bases, leaving 19 bases between them. The CDR3 sequence is 17 residues long.

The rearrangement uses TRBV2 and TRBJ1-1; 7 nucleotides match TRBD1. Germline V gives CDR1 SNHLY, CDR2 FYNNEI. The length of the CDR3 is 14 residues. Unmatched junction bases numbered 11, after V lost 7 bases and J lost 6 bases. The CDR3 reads CASKGYRGAAEAFF. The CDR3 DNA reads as TGTGCCAGCAAGGGGTACAGGGGCGCGGCTGAAGCTTTCTTT.

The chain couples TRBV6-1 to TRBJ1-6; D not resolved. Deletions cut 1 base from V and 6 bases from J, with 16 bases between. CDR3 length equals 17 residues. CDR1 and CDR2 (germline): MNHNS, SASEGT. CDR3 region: CASSEDLTPPFNSPLHF. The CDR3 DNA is TGTGCCAGCAGTGAAGATCTCACTCCTCCATTTAATTCACCCCTCCACTTT.

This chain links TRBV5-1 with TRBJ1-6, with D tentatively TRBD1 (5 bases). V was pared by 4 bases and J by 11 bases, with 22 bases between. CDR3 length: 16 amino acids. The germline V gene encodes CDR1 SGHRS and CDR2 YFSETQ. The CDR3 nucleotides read TGCGCCAGCAGCCGATCTATGGACACACGGTGGACACCCCTCCACTTT. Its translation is CASSRSMDTRWTPLHF.

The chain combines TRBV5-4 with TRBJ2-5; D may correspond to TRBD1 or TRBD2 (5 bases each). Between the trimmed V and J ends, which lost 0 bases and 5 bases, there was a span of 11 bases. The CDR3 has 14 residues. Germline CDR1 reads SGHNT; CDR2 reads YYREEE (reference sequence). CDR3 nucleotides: TGTGCCAGCAGCTTGGGTCTGGGGGTGGAGACCCAGTACTTC. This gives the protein CASSLGLGVETQYF.

The CDR3 here is CASSLVGGYEQYF. The CDR3, as DNA: TGTGCCAGCAGCTTAGTAGGGGGCTACGAGCAGTACTTC. This chain connects TRBV13 to TRBJ2-7, with D possibly TRBD1 on 6 matching bases. V lost 1 base and J lost 3, with 7 bases in between. Looked up from germline, CDR1 is PRHDT and CDR2 is FYEKMQ (reference sequence). This CDR3 has 13 amino acids.

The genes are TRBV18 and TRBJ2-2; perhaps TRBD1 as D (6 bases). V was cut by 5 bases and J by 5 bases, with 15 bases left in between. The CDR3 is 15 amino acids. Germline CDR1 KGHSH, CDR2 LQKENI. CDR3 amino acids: CASSSTGRGTGELFF. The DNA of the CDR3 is TGTGCCAGCTCATCGACAGGACGAGGGACCGGGGAGCTGTTTTTT.

The CDR3 nucleotides are TGTGCCAGCAGCGTTAAGGGACAGGGAATCGACTCACCCCTCCACTTT. This gives the protein CASSVKGQGIDSPLHF. This chain links TRBV9 with TRBJ1-6, with 9 bases aligning to TRBD1. The CDR3 is made up of 16 amino acids. Germline lookup yields CDR1 SGDLS and CDR2 YYNGEE. J was trimmed by 10 bases and V by 2 bases; bases with no gene match: 10.

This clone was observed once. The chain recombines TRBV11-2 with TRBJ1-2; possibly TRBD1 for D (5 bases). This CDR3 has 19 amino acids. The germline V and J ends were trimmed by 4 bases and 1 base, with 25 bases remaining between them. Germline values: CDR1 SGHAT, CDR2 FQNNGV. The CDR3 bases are TGTGCCAGCAGCTCCCCCGGGACTTTCATTACGAGCGGTAACTATGGCTACACCTTC. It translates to CASSSPGTFITSGNYGYTF. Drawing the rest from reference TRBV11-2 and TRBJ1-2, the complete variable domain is EAGVAQSPRYKIIEKRQSVAFWCNPISGHATLYWYQQILGQGPKLLIQFQNNGVVDDSQLPKDRFSAERLKGVDSTLKIQPAKLEDSAVYLCASSSPGTFITSGNYGYTFGSGTRLTVV.